Shown below are 26 T cell receptor beta chains from a single sample sequenced in a study of blood T cell repertoires in COVID-19. Assay: immunoSEQ multiplex PCR; the TCRdb copy retains only in-frame clones and omits some. The sample includes approximately 160,000 clones, approximately 84% of them seen just once. Sample: peripheral blood. Receptors were obtained from a man aged 18 to 30 with active or convalescent COVID-19.

The chain uses TRBV3-1 (or the pseudogene TRBV3-2) and TRBJ1-1, with 7 bases lining up with TRBD1. Germline lookup yields CDR1 LGHDT and CDR2 YNNKEL (reference sequence). Trimming took 1 base from V and 6 from J; bases not matched to a gene: 8. The CDR3 covers 15 residues. The CDR3 region has the DNA TGTGCCAGCAGCCAAGGCCGCCGGACAGGCCCTGAAGCTTTCTTT. Translating gives CASSQGRRTGPEAFF.

The V gene is TRBV19, the J gene TRBJ1-2; TRBD1 is a possible D gene (5 bases). Germline values: CDR1 LNHDA, CDR2 SQIVND (reference sequence). The CDR3 runs to 14 residues. Trimming took off 3 bases at V and 7 bases at J, with 15 bases between the two ends. The CDR3: CASSIDRRGSGYTF. In nucleotides, the CDR3 is TGTGCCAGTAGTATCGACAGAAGGGGAAGTGGCTACACCTTC.

CDR3 sequence reads: CASSLLGYGFDEQYF. CDR3 nucleotide sequence: TGTGCCAGCAGCTTACTGGGCTACGGTTTCGACGAGCAGTACTTC. The chain combines TRBV11-1 with TRBJ2-7; no clear D gene. The germline V and J ends were trimmed by 2 bases and 5 bases, with 16 bases remaining between them. Germline values: CDR1 SGHAT, CDR2 FQDESV (reference sequence). The CDR3 covers 15 residues. Full variable domain (rest looked up from reference TRBV11-1 and TRBJ2-7): EAEVAQSPRYKITEKSQAVAFWCDPISGHATLYWYRQILGQGPELLVQFQDESVVDDSQLPKDRFSAERLKGVDSTLKIQPAELGDSAMYLCASSLLGYGFDEQYFGPGTRLTVT.

The V call is TRBV7-8, the J call TRBJ1-6; D gene ambiguous. CDR1 and CDR2 (germline): SGHVS, FQNEAQ. The length of the CDR3 is 15 residues. V was shortened by 2 bases and J by 9 bases, with 14 bases between the two germline ends. CDR3 region: CASSLRGGIGSPLHF. In DNA, the CDR3 is TGTGCCAGCAGCTTAAGAGGAGGGATCGGTTCACCCCTCCACTTT.

The J gene is TRBJ2-3, the V gene TRBV10-1; 7 bases agree with TRBD1. Trimming at V came to 2 bases and at J to 0 bases, leaving 2 bases not matched to a gene. CDR1 and CDR2 from the germline V gene are WNHNN and SYGVQD (reference sequence). CDR3 size: 15 residues. CDR3 nucleotide sequence: TGCGCCAGCAGTGAGGGGACAGCTAGCACAGATACGCAGTATTTT. This encodes CASSEGTASTDTQYF.

The CDR3 DNA reads as TGTGCCAGTAGTACCCAGGGCAGGGACTATGGCTACACCTTC. This gives the protein CASSTQGRDYGYTF. The V gene is TRBV19, the J gene TRBJ1-2; D might be TRBD1 (5 bases). Germline V lookup: CDR1 LNHDA, CDR2 SQIVND (reference sequence). The CDR3 runs to 14 residues. V was cut by 4 bases and J by 3 bases, with 12 bases left in between. Based on the CDR3 plus reference TRBV19 and TRBJ1-2, the full variable domain is DGGITQSPKYLFRKEGQNVTLSCEQNLNHDAMYWYRQDPGQGLRLIYYSQIVNDFQKGDIAEGYSVSREKKESFPLTVTSAQKNPTAFYLCASSTQGRDYGYTFGSGTRLTVV.

A note on this clone: At one of its ends the junction is not consistent with the germline gene, which may arise from a read error. This rearrangement joins TRBV7-2 to TRBJ1-2; tentative D call: TRBD1 (6 bases). This CDR3 region has 12 residues. Germline V gene lookup returns CDR1 SGHTA and CDR2 FQGNSA. The DNA for the CDR3 is TGTGCCAGCAGCTTAACTGTCCCGGGACAATACTTC. Translation: CASSLTVPGQYF.

The rearrangement links TRBV9 to TRBJ2-3; D is unclear. This CDR3 is built from 14 residues. Trimming took off 1 base at V and 0 bases at J, with 6 bases between the two ends. Germline V gene lookup returns CDR1 SGDLS and CDR2 YYNGEE. CDR3 nucleotides: TGTGCCAGCAGCGTAATGGCTAGCACAGATACGCAGTATTTT. This codes for CASSVMASTDTQYF.

This chain joins TRBV12-2 and TRBJ2-3; the table's D call, TRBD1, was not checked against the DNA. TRBV12-2 is a recognized pseudogene. This CDR3 comprises 16 residues. CDR3 sequence (DNA): TGTGCAAGTCGCTTACTACCGGGACAGGGGGAAGATACGCAGTATTTT. Translation: CASRLLPGQGEDTQYF.

The chain carries TRBV7-2 and TRBJ2-1; the D gene is possibly TRBD2 (6 bases). Trimming left V 5 bases short and J 9 bases short, with 23 bases between. Germline V gives CDR1 SGHTA, CDR2 FQGNSA. The CDR3 spans 16 residues. The chain's CDR3 is CASSPGGGTPGLEQFF. In nucleotides, the CDR3 is TGTGCCAGCAGCCCCGGTGGGGGGACCCCCGGCCTTGAGCAGTTCTTC.

A note on this clone: This sample also contains other DNA sequences that code for the same CDR3. The chain carries TRBV18 and TRBJ2-1, with TRBD2 identical over 13 bases. V was clipped by 3 bases and J by 5 bases; unmatched bases: 1. CDR3 length: 15 amino acids. The V gene's germline CDR1 is KGHSH and CDR2 LQKENI. The CDR3 here is CASSPGLAGDNEQFF. CDR3 sequence (DNA): TGTGCCAGCTCACCCGGACTAGCGGGAGACAATGAGCAGTTCTTC.

The V call is TRBV29-1, the J call TRBJ2-6, with a weak D call TRBD2 (5 bases). Trimming shortened V by 3 bases and J by 0 bases, and 21 bases separated the two germline ends. The CDR3 extends over 19 amino acids. Germline values: CDR1 SQVTM, CDR2 ANQGSEA. CDR3 coding DNA: TGCAGCGTTGATCTCCGGCGGGTGGCACCATCCTCTGGGGCCAACGTCCTGACTTTC. It yields the protein CSVDLRRVAPSSGANVLTF.

The chain joins TRBV25-1 to TRBJ2-7, with a weak D call TRBD2 (6 bases). This CDR3 comprises 16 residues. The germline CDR1 and CDR2 sequences are MGHDK and SYGVNS. The V gene lost 5 bases and the J gene lost 7 bases, with 24 bases spanning the gap. DNA for the CDR3: TGTGCCAGCAGTCCGCCGTCCCGGGGAGGTGGTGAGGAGCAGTACTTC. Protein: CASSPPSRGGGEEQYF.

This rearrangement joins TRBV6-1 to TRBJ1-2, with TRBD1 identical over 9 bases. The CDR3 consists of 16 residues. V trimming: 4 bases; J trimming: 4 bases; junction bases outside the gene matches: 10. Germline CDR1 MNHNS, CDR2 SASEGT. CDR3 nucleotide sequence: TGTGCCAGCAGTGCGCCGGGACAGGGTGTCGGCTATGGCTACACCTTC. This codes for CASSAPGQGVGYGYTF.

The rearrangement joins TRBV2 to TRBJ2-3; TRBD2 matches 14 bases. V shed 4 bases, J shed 7 bases, and the junction held 4 bases outside the gene matches. The CDR3 spans 15 residues. Germline V CDR1 and CDR2: SNHLY, FYNNEI. The CDR3 is CASSGTSGRTYTQYF. CDR3 bases: TGTGCCAGCAGTGGGACTAGCGGGAGGACTTATACGCAGTATTTT.

The chain employs TRBV15 and TRBJ2-3; the D gene is possibly TRBD1 (6 bases). The CDR3 is 15 amino acids. CDR1 and CDR2 from the germline V gene are LNHNV and YYDKDF (reference sequence). V was pared by 6 bases and J by 1 base, with 14 bases between. The CDR3 DNA follows: TGTGCCACCAGGTACGGGCGACAGGGCACAGATACGCAGTATTTT. It codes for CATRYGRQGTDTQYF.

V usage is TRBV7-8 and J usage is TRBJ1-5; D gene uncertain. CDR1 and CDR2 from the germline V gene are SGHVS and FQNEAQ. Trimming cost V 3 bases and J 2 bases, with 8 bases left between them. The CDR3 totals 14 residues. The CDR3 region has the DNA TGTGCCAGCAGCTTTGCGGGAGGCAATCAGCCCCAGCATTTT. Its protein is CASSFAGGNQPQHF.

This clone was detected only once. V usage is TRBV6-2 or TRBV6-3 and J usage is TRBJ1-1, with D maybe TRBD1 (6 bases). Germline assignment: CDR1 MNHEY and CDR2 SVGEGT. The CDR3 totals 16 residues. Trimming removed 2 bases from V and 0 bases from J, with 13 bases in between. The DNA of the CDR3 is TGTGCCAGCAGTTACCGCCAGGGGAGCATGAACACTGAAGCTTTCTTT. This sequence encodes CASSYRQGSMNTEAFF.

This clone was observed once. J is TRBJ2-7 and V is TRBV18; D is possibly TRBD1 (5 bases). The CDR3 spans 11 residues. Between the trimmed V and J ends, which lost 4 bases and 4 bases, there was a span of 5 bases. Germline CDR1 reads KGHSH; CDR2 reads LQKENI. CDR3 region: CASSQGYEQYF. The CDR3 nucleotides read TGTGCCAGCTCACAGGGGTACGAGCAGTACTTC.

This chain connects TRBV6-5 to TRBJ1-1, with a possible D match to TRBD1 (5 bases). Between the trimmed V and J ends, which lost 7 bases and 1 base, there was a span of 13 bases. CDR3 length: 14 amino acids. Germline V gene data show CDR1 as MNHEY and CDR2 as SVGAGI. CDR3 protein: CASNPWGENTEAFF. The CDR3, as DNA: TGTGCCAGCAACCCGTGGGGGGAGAACACTGAAGCTTTCTTT.

In DNA form, the CDR3 reads TGTGCCAGCAGCTTGCAGGGCTTCTACACCTTC. Translation gives CASSLQGFYTF. The chain couples TRBV5-4 to TRBJ1-2, with a weak D call TRBD1 (5 bases). Germline V gene sequence: CDR1 SGHNT, CDR2 YYREEE (reference sequence). This CDR3 contains 11 residues. Trimming took 1 base from V and 10 from J, leaving 8 bases between them.

The chain combines TRBV15 with TRBJ2-5; the match to TRBD2 covers 7 bases. The CDR3 contains 16 residues. CDR1 is LNHNV and CDR2 is YYDKDF in the germline V gene (reference sequence). V trimming: 1 base; J trimming: 2 bases; junction bases outside the gene matches: 7. CDR3: CATSRVRGVGQETQYF. DNA for the CDR3: TGTGCCACCAGCAGAGTCCGGGGGGTAGGGCAAGAGACCCAGTACTTC.

This chain uses TRBV12-3 or TRBV12-4 with TRBJ1-1; D gene ambiguous. V was pared by 1 base and J by 12 bases, with 12 bases between. The CDR3 is 12 amino acids. The CDR3 bases are TGTGCCAGCAGTTTAGTTGCGGGGTACACTTTCTTT. Amino acids: CASSLVAGYTFF.

The chain links TRBV2 to TRBJ2-1, with TRBD2 identical over 11 bases. In germline, CDR1 is SNHLY, CDR2 FYNNEI. The CDR3 consists of 16 residues. V was pared by 4 bases and J by 5 bases, with 7 bases of the junction left unmatched. The CDR3 loop reads CASSVTGTSGDNEQFF. The CDR3 DNA sequence: TGTGCCAGCAGTGTCACCGGGACTAGCGGCGACAATGAGCAGTTCTTC. Together with reference TRBV2 and TRBJ2-1, the CDR3 gives the full variable domain: EPEVTQTPSHQVTQMGQEVILRCVPISNHLYFYWYRQILGQKVEFLVSFYNNEISEKSEIFDDQFSVERPDGSNFTLKIRSTKLEDSAMYFCASSVTGTSGDNEQFFGPGTRLTVL.

The gene calls are TRBV28 and TRBJ1-4; 7 bases agree with TRBD1. This CDR3 has 15 amino acids. V lost 2 bases to trimming and J lost 7 bases; unmatched junction nucleotides: 7. Germline V gene data show CDR1 as MDHEN and CDR2 as SYDVKM. The chain's CDR3 is CASSLPTGLAEKLFF. The CDR3 DNA reads TGTGCCAGCAGTTTACCGACAGGGCTGGCTGAAAAACTGTTTTTT.

This clone was seen only once. The chain joins TRBV28 to TRBJ2-7; 9 bases align to TRBD1. CDR1 MDHEN and CDR2 SYDVKM come from the germline V gene. V lost 2 bases to trimming and J lost 3 bases; unmatched junction nucleotides: 5. The CDR3 spans 15 residues. The CDR3 coding sequence is TGTGCCAGCAGTTTAGAAGGACAGGGGATCTACGAGCAGTACTTC. Protein sequence: CASSLEGQGIYEQYF.